Sequencing of this T cell receptor (beta chain) was carried out in a study of T cell responses to AZD1222 COVID-19 vaccine. Study-wide results and limits: Seropositivity was recorded at baseline in only 6 or 7 AZD1222 recipients. Donors, mostly white British, included more females; clonal diversity was possibly underestimated.

This clone was recorded only once. Its antigen remains unknown. Clones were sequenced by immunoSEQ multiplex PCR, and TCRdb holds only the in-frame ones, with some missing. The top ten hold about 1.8% of the sample, which has under 150,000 clones, roughly 93% seen once. The sequencing used peripheral blood, collected 28 days after the second AZD1222 dose. This clonotype was sampled from an adult who received the AZD1222 COVID-19 vaccine.

CDR3 region: CASSSDRGPNEKLFF. The CDR3 region has the DNA TGTGCCAGCAGTTCTGACAGGGGGCCCAATGAAAAACTGTTTTTT. The chain couples TRBV6-5 to TRBJ1-4; 10 bases line up with TRBD1. This CDR3 has 15 amino acids. Per germline, CDR1 MNHEY and CDR2 SVGAGI. Trimming removed 4 bases from V and 5 bases from J; junction bases left unmatched: 4.